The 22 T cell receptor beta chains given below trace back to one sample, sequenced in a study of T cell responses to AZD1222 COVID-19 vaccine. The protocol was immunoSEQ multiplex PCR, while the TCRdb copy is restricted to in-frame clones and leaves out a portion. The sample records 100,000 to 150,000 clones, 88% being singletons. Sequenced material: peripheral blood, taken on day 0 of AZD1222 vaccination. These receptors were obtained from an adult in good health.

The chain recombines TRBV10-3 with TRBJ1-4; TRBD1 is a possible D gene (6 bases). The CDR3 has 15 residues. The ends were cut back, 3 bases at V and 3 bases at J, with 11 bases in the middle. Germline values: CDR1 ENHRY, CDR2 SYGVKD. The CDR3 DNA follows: TGTGCCATCAGTGACTCGACAGGTTCTAATGAAAAACTGTTTTTT. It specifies CAISDSTGSNEKLFF.

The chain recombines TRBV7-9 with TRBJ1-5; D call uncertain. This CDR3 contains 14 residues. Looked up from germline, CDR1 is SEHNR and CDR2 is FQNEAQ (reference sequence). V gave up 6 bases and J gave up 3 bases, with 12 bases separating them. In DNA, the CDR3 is TGTGCCAGCAGACCAGAGGGCGCCAATCAGCCCCAGCATTTT. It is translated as CASRPEGANQPQHF.

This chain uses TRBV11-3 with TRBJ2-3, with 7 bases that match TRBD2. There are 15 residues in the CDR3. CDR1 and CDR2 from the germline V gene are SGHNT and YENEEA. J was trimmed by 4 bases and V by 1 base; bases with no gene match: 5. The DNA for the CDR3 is TGTGCCAGCAGCTTAGGTGGGACTATGGCAGATACGCAGTATTTT. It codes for CASSLGGTMADTQYF. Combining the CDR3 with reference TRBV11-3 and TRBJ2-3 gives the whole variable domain EAGVVQSPRYKIIEKKQPVAFWCNPISGHNTLYWYLQNLGQGPELLIRYENEEAVDDSQLPKDRFSAERLKGVDSTLKIQPAELGDSAVYLCASSLGGTMADTQYFGPGTRLTVL.

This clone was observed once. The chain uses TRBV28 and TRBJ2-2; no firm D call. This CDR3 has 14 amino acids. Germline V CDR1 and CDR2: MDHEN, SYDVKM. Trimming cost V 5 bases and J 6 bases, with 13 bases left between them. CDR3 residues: CASSGVPRPGELFF. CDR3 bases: TGTGCCAGCAGTGGGGTACCCAGACCCGGGGAGCTGTTTTTT.

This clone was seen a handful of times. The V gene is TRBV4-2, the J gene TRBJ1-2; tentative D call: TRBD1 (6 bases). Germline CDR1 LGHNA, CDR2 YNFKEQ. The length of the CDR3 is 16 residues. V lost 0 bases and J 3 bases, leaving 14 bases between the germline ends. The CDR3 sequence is CASSQDPSGGYYGYTF. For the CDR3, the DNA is TGTGCCAGCAGCCAAGACCCCTCGGGGGGCTACTATGGCTACACCTTC.

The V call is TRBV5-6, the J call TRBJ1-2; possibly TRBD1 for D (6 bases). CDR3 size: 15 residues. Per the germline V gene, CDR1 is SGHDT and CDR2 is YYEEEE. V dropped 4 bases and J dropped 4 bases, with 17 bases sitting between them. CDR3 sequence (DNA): TGTGCCAGCAGCCAAGGTGCCGGACAGTTCTATGGCTACACCTTC. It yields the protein CASSQGAGQFYGYTF.

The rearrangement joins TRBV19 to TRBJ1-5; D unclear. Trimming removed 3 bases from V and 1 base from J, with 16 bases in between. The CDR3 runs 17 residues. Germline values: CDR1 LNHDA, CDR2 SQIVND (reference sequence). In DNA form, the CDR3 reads TGTGCCAGTAGTATTACGGGTCGGGGATTCAGCAATCAGCCCCAGCATTTT. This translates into CASSITGRGFSNQPQHF.

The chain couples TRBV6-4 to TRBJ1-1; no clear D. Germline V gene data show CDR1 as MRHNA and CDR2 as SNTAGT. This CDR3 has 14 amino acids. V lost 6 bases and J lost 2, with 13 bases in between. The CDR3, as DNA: TGTGCCAGCAGCCGGCAGGAATCCAACACTGAAGCTTTCTTT. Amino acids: CASSRQESNTEAFF.

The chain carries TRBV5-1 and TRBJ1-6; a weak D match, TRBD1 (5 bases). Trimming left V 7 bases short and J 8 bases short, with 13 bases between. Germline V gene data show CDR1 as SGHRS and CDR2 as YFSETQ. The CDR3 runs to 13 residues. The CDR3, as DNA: TGCGCCAGCTCGGAGGGGTGGGATTCACCCCTCCACTTT. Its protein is CASSEGWDSPLHF.

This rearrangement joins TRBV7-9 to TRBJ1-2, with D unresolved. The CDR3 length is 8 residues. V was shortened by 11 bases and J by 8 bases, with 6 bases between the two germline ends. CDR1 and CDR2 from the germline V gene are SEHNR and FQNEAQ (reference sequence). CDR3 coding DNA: TGTGCCTCCGGAGGCTACACCTTC. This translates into CASGGYTF.

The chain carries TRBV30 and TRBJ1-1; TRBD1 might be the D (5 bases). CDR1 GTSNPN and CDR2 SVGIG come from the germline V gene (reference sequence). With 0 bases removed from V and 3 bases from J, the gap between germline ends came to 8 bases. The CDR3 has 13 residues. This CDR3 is CAWSVVGDTEAFF. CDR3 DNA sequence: TGTGCCTGGAGTGTAGTAGGGGACACTGAAGCTTTCTTT.

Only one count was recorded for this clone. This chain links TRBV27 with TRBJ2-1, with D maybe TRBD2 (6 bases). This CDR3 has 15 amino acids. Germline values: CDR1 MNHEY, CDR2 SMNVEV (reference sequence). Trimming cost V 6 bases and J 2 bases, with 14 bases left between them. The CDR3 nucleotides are TGTGCCAGCAGGGACCGGGACTCCACCTACAATGAGCAGTTCTTC. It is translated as CASRDRDSTYNEQFF.

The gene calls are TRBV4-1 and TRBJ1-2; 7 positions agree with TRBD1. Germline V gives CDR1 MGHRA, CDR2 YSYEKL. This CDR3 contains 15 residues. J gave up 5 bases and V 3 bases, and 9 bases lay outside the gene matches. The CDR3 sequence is CASSQPGQSPYGYTF. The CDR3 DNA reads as TGCGCCAGCAGCCAGCCGGGACAGAGCCCTTATGGCTACACCTTC.

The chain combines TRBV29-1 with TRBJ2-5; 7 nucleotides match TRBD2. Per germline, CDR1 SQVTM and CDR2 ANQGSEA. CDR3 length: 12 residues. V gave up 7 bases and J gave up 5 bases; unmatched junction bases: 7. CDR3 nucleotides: TGCAGCGCTTCTAGCGGAAGTGAGACCCAGTACTTC. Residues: CSASSGSETQYF.

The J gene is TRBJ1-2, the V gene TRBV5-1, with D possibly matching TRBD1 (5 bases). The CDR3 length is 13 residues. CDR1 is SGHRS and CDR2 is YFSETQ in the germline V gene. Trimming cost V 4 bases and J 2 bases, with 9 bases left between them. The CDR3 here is CASSPDTNYGYTF. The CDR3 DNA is TGCGCCAGCAGCCCGGACACCAACTATGGCTACACCTTC.

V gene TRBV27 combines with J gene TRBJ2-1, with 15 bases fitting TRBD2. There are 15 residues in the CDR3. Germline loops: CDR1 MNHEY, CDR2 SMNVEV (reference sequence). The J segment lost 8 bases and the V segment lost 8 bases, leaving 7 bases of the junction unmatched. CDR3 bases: TGTGCCAGCGGCGGACTAGCGGGGGGGACCCATGAGCAGTTCTTC. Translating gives CASGGLAGGTHEQFF.

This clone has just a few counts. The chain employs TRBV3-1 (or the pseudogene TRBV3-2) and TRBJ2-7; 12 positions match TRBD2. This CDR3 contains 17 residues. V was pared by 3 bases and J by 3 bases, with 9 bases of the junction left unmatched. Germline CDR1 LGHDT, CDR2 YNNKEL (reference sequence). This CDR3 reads CASSQAPTSGGYYEQYF. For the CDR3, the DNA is TGTGCCAGCAGCCAGGCCCCGACTAGCGGGGGCTACTACGAGCAGTACTTC.

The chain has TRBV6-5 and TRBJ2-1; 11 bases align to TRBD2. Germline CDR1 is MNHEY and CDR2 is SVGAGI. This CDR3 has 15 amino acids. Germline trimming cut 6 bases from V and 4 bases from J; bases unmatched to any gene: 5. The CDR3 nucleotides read TGTGCCAGCAGGGGCCTAGCGGGAGGTTACAATGAGCAGTTCTTC. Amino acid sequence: CASRGLAGGYNEQFF.

CDR3 DNA: TGTGCCAGCAGCTTAATTAGCGGGACATACAATGAGCAGTTCTTC. It translates to CASSLISGTYNEQFF. The V gene is TRBV11-2, the J gene TRBJ2-1; 8 bases align to TRBD2. The J segment lost 4 bases and the V segment lost 2 bases, leaving 4 bases of the junction unmatched. Germline-derived CDR1 and CDR2 are SGHAT and FQNNGV. The CDR3 runs to 15 residues. The variable domain in full, with the rest retrieved from reference TRBV11-2 and TRBJ2-1, is EAGVAQSPRYKIIEKRQSVAFWCNPISGHATLYWYQQILGQGPKLLIQFQNNGVVDDSQLPKDRFSAERLKGVDSTLKIQPAKLEDSAVYLCASSLISGTYNEQFFGPGTRLTVL.

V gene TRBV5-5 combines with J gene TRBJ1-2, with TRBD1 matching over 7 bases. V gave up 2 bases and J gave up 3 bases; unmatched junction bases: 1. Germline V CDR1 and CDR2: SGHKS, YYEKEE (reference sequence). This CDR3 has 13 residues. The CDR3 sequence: CASSFQGDYGYTF. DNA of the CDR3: TGTGCCAGCAGCTTTCAGGGGGACTATGGCTACACCTTC.

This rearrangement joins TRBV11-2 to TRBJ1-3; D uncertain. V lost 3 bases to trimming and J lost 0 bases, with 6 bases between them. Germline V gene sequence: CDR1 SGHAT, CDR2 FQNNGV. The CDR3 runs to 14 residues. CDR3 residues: CASSFPVSGNTIYF. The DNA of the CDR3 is TGTGCCAGCAGCTTCCCGGTCTCTGGAAACACCATATATTTT.

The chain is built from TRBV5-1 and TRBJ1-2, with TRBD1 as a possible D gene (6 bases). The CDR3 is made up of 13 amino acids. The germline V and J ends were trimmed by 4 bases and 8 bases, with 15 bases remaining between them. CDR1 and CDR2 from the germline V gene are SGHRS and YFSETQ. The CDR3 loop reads CASSHGTSGGYTF. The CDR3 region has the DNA TGCGCCAGCAGCCACGGGACATCGGGCGGCTACACCTTC.